The sequence of this T cell receptor beta chain was determined in a study of blood T cell repertoires in COVID-19. TCRdb's copy holds only in-frame clones and misses some; the assay was immunoSEQ multiplex PCR. The data contain about 99,000 clones, more than 65% of them singletons. This CDR3 spans 18 amino acids. Germline CDR1 SGHTA, CDR2 FQGNSA. The V gene end was trimmed by 4 bases and the J gene end by 8 bases; junction bases not matched to a gene: 15. The sequence was obtained from a woman of 80 years or more with active or convalescent COVID-19. Sequencing used peripheral blood. The V call is TRBV7-2, the J call TRBJ1-6, with 9 bases fitting TRBD1. In DNA, the CDR3 is TGTGCCAGCAGCTGGGGACAGGGATTGGGTTTAATGGATTCACCCCTCCACTTT. As protein: CASSWGQGLGLMDSPLHF. Variable domain in full (rest from reference TRBV7-2 and TRBJ1-6): GAGVSQSPSNKVTEKGKDVELRCDPISGHTALYWYRQSLGQGLEFLIYFQGNSAPDKSGLPSDRFSAERTGGSVSTLTIQRTQQEDSAVYLCASSWGQGLGLMDSPLHFGNGTRLTVT.